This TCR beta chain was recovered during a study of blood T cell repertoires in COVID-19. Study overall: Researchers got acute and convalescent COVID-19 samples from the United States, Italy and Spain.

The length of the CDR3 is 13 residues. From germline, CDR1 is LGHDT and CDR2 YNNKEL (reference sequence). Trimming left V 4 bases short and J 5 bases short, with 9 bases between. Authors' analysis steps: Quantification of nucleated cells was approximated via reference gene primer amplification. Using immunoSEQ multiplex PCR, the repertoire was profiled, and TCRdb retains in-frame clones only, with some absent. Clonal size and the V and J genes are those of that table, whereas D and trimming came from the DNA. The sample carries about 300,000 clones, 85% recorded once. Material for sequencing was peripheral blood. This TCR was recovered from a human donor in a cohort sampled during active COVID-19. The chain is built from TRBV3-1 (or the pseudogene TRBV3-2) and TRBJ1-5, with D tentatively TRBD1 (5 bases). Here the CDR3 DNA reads TGTGCCAGCAGCCTCTCCAGGGATCAGCCCCAGCATTTT. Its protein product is CASSLSRDQPQHF.